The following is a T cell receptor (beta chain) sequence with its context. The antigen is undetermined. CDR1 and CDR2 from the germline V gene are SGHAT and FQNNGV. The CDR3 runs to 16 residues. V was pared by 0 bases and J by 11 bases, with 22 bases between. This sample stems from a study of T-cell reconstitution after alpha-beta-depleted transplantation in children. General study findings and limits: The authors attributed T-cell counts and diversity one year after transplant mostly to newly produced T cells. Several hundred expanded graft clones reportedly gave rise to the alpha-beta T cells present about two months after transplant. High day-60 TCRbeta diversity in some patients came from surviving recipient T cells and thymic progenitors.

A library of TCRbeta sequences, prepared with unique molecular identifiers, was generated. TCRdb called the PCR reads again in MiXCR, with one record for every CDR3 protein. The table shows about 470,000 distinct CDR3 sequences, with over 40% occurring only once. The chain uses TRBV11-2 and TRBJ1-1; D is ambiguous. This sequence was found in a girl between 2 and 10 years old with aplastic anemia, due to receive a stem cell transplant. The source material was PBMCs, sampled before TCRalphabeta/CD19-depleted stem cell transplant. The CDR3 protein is CASSLDGSRADGLAFF. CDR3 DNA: TGTGCCAGCAGCTTAGATGGATCCCGGGCTGACGGCCTGGCTTTCTTT.